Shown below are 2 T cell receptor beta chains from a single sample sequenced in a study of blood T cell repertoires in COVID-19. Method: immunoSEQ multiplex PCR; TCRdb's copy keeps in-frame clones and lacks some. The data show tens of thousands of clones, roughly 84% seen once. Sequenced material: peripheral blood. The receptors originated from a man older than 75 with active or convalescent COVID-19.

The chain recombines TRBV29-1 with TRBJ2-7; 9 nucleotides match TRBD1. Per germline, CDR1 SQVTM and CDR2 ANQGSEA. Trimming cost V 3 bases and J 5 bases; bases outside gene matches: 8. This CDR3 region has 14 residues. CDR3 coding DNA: TGCAGCGTTGAGGGGGGACAGGGTAGCGACGAGCAGTACTTC. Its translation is CSVEGGQGSDEQYF.

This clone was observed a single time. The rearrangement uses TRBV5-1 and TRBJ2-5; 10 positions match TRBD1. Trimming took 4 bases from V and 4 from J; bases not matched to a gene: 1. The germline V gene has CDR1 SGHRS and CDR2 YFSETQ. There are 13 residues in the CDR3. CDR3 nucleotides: TGCGCCAGCAGCGGACAGGGGGGAGAGACCCAGTACTTC. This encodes CASSGQGGETQYF.